Below are 9 T cell receptor beta chains sequenced from a single sample in a study of OX40 agonist ivuxolimab in advanced cancers. Profiling relied on immunoSEQ multiplex PCR, and the TCRdb table lists in-frame clones only, not all of them. The sample has more than 55,000 clones, 86% seen once. The source was CD4+ or CD8+ T cells sorted from blood, collected in a trial of the OX40 agonist ivuxolimab. These TCRs come from an adult with an advanced solid tumor such as melanoma, head and neck, liver or kidney cancer.

The table lists this clone with a few counts. V is TRBV5-5 and J is TRBJ1-3, with 7 bases lining up with TRBD1. The CDR3 is 17 residues long. Losses at the gene ends were 4 bases for V and 0 bases for J; bases not matched to a gene: 10. In germline, CDR1 is SGHKS, CDR2 YYEKEE (reference sequence). CDR3 in amino acids: CASSPAGGTSSGNTIYF. DNA for the CDR3: TGTGCCAGCAGCCCAGCAGGGGGTACAAGCTCTGGAAACACCATATATTTT.

The J gene is TRBJ2-5, the V gene TRBV11-3; the D gene is possibly TRBD2 (5 bases). The CDR3 totals 14 residues. Between the trimmed V and J ends, which lost 3 bases and 5 bases, there was a span of 13 bases. From germline, CDR1 is SGHNT and CDR2 YENEEA. CDR3 loop: CASSFLGVRETQYF. CDR3 sequence (DNA): TGTGCCAGCAGCTTTCTCGGGGTCAGGGAGACCCAGTACTTC.

The V call is TRBV7-4, the J call TRBJ1-2; D remains unclear. Trimming removed 3 bases from V and 5 bases from J, with 13 bases in between. Germline lookup yields CDR1 SGHVT and CDR2 SQSDAQ. The CDR3 spans 14 residues. The CDR3 protein is CASSFRKRLYGYTF. CDR3 nucleotides: TGTGCCAGCAGCTTCCGGAAGCGGCTGTATGGCTACACCTTC.

The rearrangement links TRBV7-9 to TRBJ2-3; the match to TRBD2 covers 10 bases. Trimming took 3 bases from V and 2 from J; bases not matched to a gene: 8. Germline V gene data show CDR1 as SEHNR and CDR2 as FQNEAQ (reference sequence). The CDR3 is 17 amino acids. The DNA of the CDR3 is TGTGCCAGCAGCTTCGGGCTAGCGGGGGCCTACACAGATACGCAGTATTTT. Translated, it gives CASSFGLAGAYTDTQYF. Based on the CDR3 plus reference TRBV7-9 and TRBJ2-3, the full variable domain is DTGVSQNPRHKITKRGQNVTFRCDPISEHNRLYWYRQTLGQGPEFLTYFQNEAQLEKSRLLSDRFSAERPKGSFSTLEIQRTEQGDSAMYLCASSFGLAGAYTDTQYFGPGTRLTVL.

The CDR3 sequence: CASSQVGTAYEQYF. The CDR3, as DNA: TGCGCCAGCAGCCAAGTCGGCACAGCCTACGAGCAGTACTTC. The chain has TRBV4-1 and TRBJ2-7, with D unresolved. V was clipped by 1 base and J by 2 bases, with 9 bases between them. The CDR3 is 14 amino acids. Germline loops: CDR1 MGHRA, CDR2 YSYEKL.

V gene TRBV27 combines with J gene TRBJ1-3; D gene unclear. With 6 bases removed from V and 2 bases from J, the gap between germline ends came to 14 bases. Germline CDR1 reads MNHEY; CDR2 reads SMNVEV (reference sequence). The CDR3 is made up of 15 amino acids. CDR3 DNA: TGTGCCAGCAGATCAAGGGTCCTTCCTGGAAACACCATATATTTT. Its protein is CASRSRVLPGNTIYF.

This chain joins TRBV9 and TRBJ1-4; D gene unclear. The V end was cut by 0 bases, the J end by 8 bases, with 8 bases between. From germline, CDR1 is SGDLS and CDR2 YYNGEE. CDR3 size: 13 residues. The CDR3 DNA sequence: TGTGCCAGCAGCGTAGGAGTCGGGGAAAAACTGTTTTTT. This gives the protein CASSVGVGEKLFF.

This clone was picked up one time. The genes are TRBV6-5 and TRBJ1-5; D call uncertain. This CDR3 contains 14 residues. Per the germline V gene, CDR1 is MNHEY and CDR2 is SVGAGI. V shed 1 base and J shed 4 bases, with 8 bases lying between them. DNA of the CDR3: TGTGCCAGCAGTTACTTACCTGAGAATCAGCCCCAGCATTTT. The encoded protein is CASSYLPENQPQHF.

This sequence joins TRBV18 and TRBJ1-1; no clear D gene. The CDR3 has 15 amino acids. V gave up 3 bases and J gave up 1 base, with 12 bases separating them. Germline CDR1 and CDR2: KGHSH and LQKENI. The CDR3 region has the DNA TGTGCCAGCTCACCGAACTCAGGTTGGAACACTGAAGCTTTCTTT. Protein sequence: CASSPNSGWNTEAFF. Looking up the rest from reference TRBV18 and TRBJ1-1 gives the full variable domain: NAGVMQNPRHLVRRRGQEARLRCSPMKGHSHVYWYRQLPEEGLKFMVYLQKENIIDESGMPKERFSAEFPKEGPSILRIQQVVRGDSAAYFCASSPNSGWNTEAFFGQGTRLTVV.